The rows below give T cell receptor beta chains drawn from one sample of a study of neoadjuvant nivolumab and ipilimumab in lung cancer. Profiled with immunoSEQ multiplex PCR; TCRdb holds only in-frame clones, not every one. The data show about 26,000 clones, around 83% seen once. Sequenced here: tumor tissue, sampled after neoadjuvant nivolumab, alone or with ipilimumab, at or shortly before surgery. These TCRs come from an adult with non-small cell lung cancer. Each CDR3 is given with its conserved first and last residue. Each record gives: clone size, J gene, V gene, D gene, CDR3 DNA, CDR3 protein. The D gene is left open where the match is weak. Only some rows state a clone size, as once, few, many or a class for expanded clones.

clone_size: .; j_call: TRBJ2-1; v_call: TRBV7-8; d_call: .; cdr3_nt: TGTGCCAGCAGCTTACAGGGACTCGATGAGCAGTTCTTC; cdr3_aa: CASSLQGLDEQFF
clone_size: .; j_call: TRBJ1-2; v_call: TRBV27; d_call: TRBD1; cdr3_nt: TGTGCCAGCAGTTCCCTGACAGGGGGGGCTATTCTCTATGGCTACACCTTC; cdr3_aa: CASSSLTGGAILYGYTF
clone_size: .; j_call: TRBJ2-5; v_call: TRBV5-1; d_call: .; cdr3_nt: TGCGCCAGCAGCTTACTTAGTAGCTCTCGGGAGACCCAGTACTTC; cdr3_aa: CASSLLSSSRETQYF
clone_size: .; j_call: TRBJ2-7; v_call: TRBV10-1; d_call: .; cdr3_nt: TGCGCCAGCAGTGAGAGGGACTCACACGGCGAGCAGTACTTC; cdr3_aa: CASSERDSHGEQYF
clone_size: .; j_call: TRBJ1-2; v_call: TRBV2; d_call: .; cdr3_nt: TGTGCCAGCAGGGCCGGGAGCGATTGGGGCTACACCTTC; cdr3_aa: CASRAGSDWGYTF
clone_size: .; j_call: TRBJ1-4; v_call: TRBV11-3; d_call: .; cdr3_nt: TGTGCCAGCAGGAGGGGGTTAGGTGAAAAACTGTTTTTT; cdr3_aa: CASRRGLGEKLFF
clone_size: .; j_call: TRBJ1-1; v_call: TRBV11-2; d_call: .; cdr3_nt: TGTGCCAGCAGCCTAGGGAGGAACACTGAAGCTTTCTTT; cdr3_aa: CASSLGRNTEAFF
clone_size: few; j_call: TRBJ2-3; v_call: TRBV7-2; d_call: TRBD1; cdr3_nt: TGTGCCAGCAGCTCGACAGGGGCAGATACGCAGTATTTT; cdr3_aa: CASSSTGADTQYF
clone_size: once; j_call: TRBJ2-1; v_call: TRBV6-1; d_call: TRBD1; cdr3_nt: TGTGCCAGCAGTGAAGCCCTATCGACAGGGTTTGAGCAGTTCTTC; cdr3_aa: CASSEALSTGFEQFF
clone_size: .; j_call: TRBJ2-3; v_call: TRBV5-1; d_call: TRBD2; cdr3_nt: TGCGCCAGCAGCATAGGACTAGCGGGAGGGCGCACAGATACGCAGTATTTT; cdr3_aa: CASSIGLAGGRTDTQYF
clone_size: .; j_call: TRBJ1-5; v_call: TRBV6-6; d_call: .; cdr3_nt: TGTGCCAGCAGTTACTCAGGGACGGGGCAGCCCCAGCATTTT; cdr3_aa: CASSYSGTGQPQHF
clone_size: once; j_call: TRBJ2-3; v_call: TRBV2; d_call: TRBD2; cdr3_nt: TGTGCCAGCAGTGGCCCGGGGGGTGTAGCGGGAGGGCGAGGAGATACGCAGTATTTT; cdr3_aa: CASSGPGGVAGGRGDTQYF
clone_size: few; j_call: TRBJ2-2; v_call: TRBV18; d_call: .; cdr3_nt: TGTGCCAGCTTACACAGGGATCAAAACACCGGGGAGCTGTTTTTT; cdr3_aa: CASLHRDQNTGELFF
clone_size: .; j_call: TRBJ1-1; v_call: TRBV19; d_call: TRBD1; cdr3_nt: TGTGCCAGTAGTATGGGACAGGGGCGTGACACTGAAGCTTTCTTT; cdr3_aa: CASSMGQGRDTEAFF
clone_size: few; j_call: TRBJ1-5; v_call: TRBV18; d_call: .; cdr3_nt: TGTGCCAGCTCACCCGGAGCGGCAGGGCTCAATCAGCCCCAGCATTTT; cdr3_aa: CASSPGAAGLNQPQHF
clone_size: .; j_call: TRBJ2-1; v_call: TRBV6-1; d_call: .; cdr3_nt: TGTGCCAGCTCCCGCGGGACCCTCTCCTACAATGAGCAGTTCTTC; cdr3_aa: CASSRGTLSYNEQFF
clone_size: once; j_call: TRBJ2-2; v_call: TRBV7-9; d_call: .; cdr3_nt: TGTGCCAGCAGCTTAGCAGGTAGCGGGGAGCTGTTTTTT; cdr3_aa: CASSLAGSGELFF
clone_size: .; j_call: TRBJ1-1; v_call: TRBV30; d_call: TRBD1; cdr3_nt: TGTGCCTGGAGTGCGGACAGGGGGTTAACTGAAGCTTTCTTT; cdr3_aa: CAWSADRGLTEAFF
clone_size: .; j_call: TRBJ1-2; v_call: TRBV30; d_call: .; cdr3_nt: TGTGCCTGTCCCCAAGGGTATGGTAACTATGGCTACACCTTC; cdr3_aa: CACPQGYGNYGYTF
clone_size: .; j_call: TRBJ2-1; v_call: TRBV27; d_call: .; cdr3_nt: TGTGCCAGCAGTTTCGGGGCGCCCTACAATGAGCAGTTCTTC; cdr3_aa: CASSFGAPYNEQFF
clone_size: .; j_call: TRBJ1-1; v_call: TRBV5-1; d_call: .; cdr3_nt: TGCGCCAGCAGCTTGACGTGGGGGGTGAACACTGAAGCTTTCTTT; cdr3_aa: CASSLTWGVNTEAFF
clone_size: .; j_call: TRBJ2-5; v_call: TRBV30; d_call: TRBD2; cdr3_nt: TGTGCCTGGAGCGACTCTAGCGGGAGAGGGAGTTTTGAGACCCAGTACTTC; cdr3_aa: CAWSDSSGRGSFETQYF
clone_size: .; j_call: TRBJ2-2; v_call: TRBV10-3; d_call: .; cdr3_nt: TGTGCCATCAGGGGGGGCGCGAACACCGGGGAGCTGTTTTTT; cdr3_aa: CAIRGGANTGELFF
clone_size: .; j_call: TRBJ2-3; v_call: TRBV7-9; d_call: TRBD2; cdr3_nt: TGTGCCAGCAGGCGACTAGCGGGAGTGGTAGATACGCAGTATTTT; cdr3_aa: CASRRLAGVVDTQYF
clone_size: .; j_call: TRBJ2-1; v_call: TRBV29-1; d_call: .; cdr3_nt: TGCAGCGTTCCCGGTCCAGAGCAGTTCTTC; cdr3_aa: CSVPGPEQFF
clone_size: few; j_call: TRBJ1-5; v_call: TRBV19; d_call: TRBD1; cdr3_nt: TGTGCCAGTAACACAGGGGAGGGTCAGCCCCAGCATTTT; cdr3_aa: CASNTGEGQPQHF
clone_size: .; j_call: TRBJ1-2; v_call: TRBV7-9; d_call: .; cdr3_nt: TGTGCCAGCAGCTTAGCCGTTGTTGGGCTATTGTCGTTC; cdr3_aa: CASSLAVVGLLSF
clone_size: .; j_call: TRBJ2-7; v_call: TRBV25-1; d_call: .; cdr3_nt: TGTGCCAGCAGCCTTGGCCACGAGCAGTACTTC; cdr3_aa: CASSLGHEQYF
clone_size: .; j_call: TRBJ2-1; v_call: TRBV18; d_call: .; cdr3_nt: TGTGCCAGCTCACCGCTAGCGTCCTACAATGAGCAGTTCTTC; cdr3_aa: CASSPLASYNEQFF
clone_size: .; j_call: TRBJ2-7; v_call: TRBV5-1; d_call: TRBD2; cdr3_nt: TGCGCCAGCAGCGTGGGACTAGCGAAAGCCTACGAGCAGTACTTC; cdr3_aa: CASSVGLAKAYEQYF
clone_size: few; j_call: TRBJ2-7; v_call: TRBV7-2; d_call: .; cdr3_nt: TGTGCCAGCAGCTTGGTTAGCGGCTCCTACGAGCAGTACTTC; cdr3_aa: CASSLVSGSYEQYF
clone_size: .; j_call: TRBJ2-4; v_call: TRBV11-3; d_call: TRBD1; cdr3_nt: TGTGCCAGCAGCTTAGGGTCTGGGACAGAAGGAAACATTCAGTACTTC; cdr3_aa: CASSLGSGTEGNIQYF
clone_size: once; j_call: TRBJ2-5; v_call: TRBV5-8; d_call: TRBD2; cdr3_nt: TGTGCCAGCAGCAGAGGGACTAGCGGGGGACTAGGAGAGACCCAGTACTTC; cdr3_aa: CASSRGTSGGLGETQYF
clone_size: .; j_call: TRBJ2-5; v_call: TRBV11-3; d_call: TRBD2; cdr3_nt: TGTGCCAGCAGCTTAGGATGGGGTTTTAGCGGGAAAGAGACCCAGTACTTC; cdr3_aa: CASSLGWGFSGKETQYF
clone_size: once; j_call: TRBJ2-1; v_call: TRBV11-2; d_call: TRBD2; cdr3_nt: TGTGCCAGCAGCTCGACTAGCAGGGAGCAGTTCTTC; cdr3_aa: CASSSTSREQFF
clone_size: once; j_call: TRBJ2-5; v_call: TRBV5-4; d_call: .; cdr3_nt: TGTGCCAGCAGCTCGGAACTAGTGGGGGAGACCCAGTACTTC; cdr3_aa: CASSSELVGETQYF
clone_size: once; j_call: TRBJ2-5; v_call: TRBV4-2; d_call: .; cdr3_nt: TGTGCCAGCAGCCAAGACTGGGGATGGCAAGAGACCCAGTACTTC; cdr3_aa: CASSQDWGWQETQYF
clone_size: .; j_call: TRBJ2-2; v_call: TRBV7-2; d_call: .; cdr3_nt: TGTGCCAGCAGCTTAGTTGGTAGCGCTAACACCGGGGAGCTGTTTTTT; cdr3_aa: CASSLVGSANTGELFF
clone_size: once; j_call: TRBJ1-5; v_call: TRBV10-3; d_call: TRBD1; cdr3_nt: TGTGCCATCAGTCAACAGGGGGCGGTTGATCAGCCCCAGCATTTT; cdr3_aa: CAISQQGAVDQPQHF
clone_size: few; j_call: TRBJ2-7; v_call: TRBV7-8; d_call: TRBD1; cdr3_nt: TGTGCCAGCAGCTTAGAGGGACAGGGGCACCCGGAGCAGTACTTC; cdr3_aa: CASSLEGQGHPEQYF
clone_size: .; j_call: TRBJ2-3; v_call: TRBV5-1; d_call: .; cdr3_nt: TGCGCCAGCCAAGGGGAGGCAGATACGCAGTATTTT; cdr3_aa: CASQGEADTQYF
clone_size: .; j_call: TRBJ2-7; v_call: TRBV2; d_call: .; cdr3_nt: TGTGCCAGCAGTGAACCTCGGACCAGGGGCCTCTACGAGCAGTACTTC; cdr3_aa: CASSEPRTRGLYEQYF
clone_size: .; j_call: TRBJ2-4; v_call: TRBV6-5; d_call: TRBD1; cdr3_nt: TGTGCCAGCAGTCCTCGGACAAGACAGGGCATTCAGTACTTC; cdr3_aa: CASSPRTRQGIQYF
clone_size: .; j_call: TRBJ2-1; v_call: TRBV25-1; d_call: TRBD1; cdr3_nt: TGTGCCAGCAAATCGACAGGGGCGGAATACAATGAGCAGTTCTTC; cdr3_aa: CASKSTGAEYNEQFF
clone_size: .; j_call: TRBJ1-3; v_call: TRBV11-3; d_call: .; cdr3_nt: TGTGCCAGCAGCCCCTCACCTCCGGGACCAACCTCTGGAAACACCATATATTTT; cdr3_aa: CASSPSPPGPTSGNTIYF
clone_size: .; j_call: TRBJ2-7; v_call: TRBV18; d_call: .; cdr3_nt: TGTGCCAGCTCAACGAGTGAACTAGGAGAGCAGTACTTC; cdr3_aa: CASSTSELGEQYF
clone_size: .; j_call: TRBJ1-1; v_call: TRBV30; d_call: TRBD1; cdr3_nt: TGTGCCTGGGAAGGACAGGGCGCGAACACTGAAGCTTTCTTT; cdr3_aa: CAWEGQGANTEAFF
clone_size: .; j_call: TRBJ2-1; v_call: TRBV11-2; d_call: .; cdr3_nt: TGTGCCAGCAGCTTAGAAGGGACCTTCTACAATGAGCAGTTCTTC; cdr3_aa: CASSLEGTFYNEQFF
clone_size: few; j_call: TRBJ2-2; v_call: TRBV5-1; d_call: .; cdr3_nt: TGCGCCAGCAGGGGAGATGTGACCGGGGAGCTGTTTTTT; cdr3_aa: CASRGDVTGELFF
clone_size: few; j_call: TRBJ2-5; v_call: TRBV7-2; d_call: TRBD2; cdr3_nt: TGTGCCAGCAGAAAGGGACTAGCGGGAAGAGAGACCCAGTACTTC; cdr3_aa: CASRKGLAGRETQYF
clone_size: .; j_call: TRBJ2-3; v_call: TRBV5-4; d_call: TRBD1; cdr3_nt: TGTGCCAGCAGCCTAATACAGGGGGCGGCGACAGATACGCAGTATTTT; cdr3_aa: CASSLIQGAATDTQYF
clone_size: .; j_call: TRBJ2-3; v_call: TRBV25-1; d_call: TRBD2; cdr3_nt: TGTGCCAGTTCCAATACTTGGACTAGCGCTACTAGCACAGATACGCAGTATTTT; cdr3_aa: CASSNTWTSATSTDTQYF
clone_size: few; j_call: TRBJ1-4; v_call: TRBV9; d_call: TRBD1; cdr3_nt: TGTGCCAGCAGCCGAACAGGGGAACTGTTTTTT; cdr3_aa: CASSRTGELFF
clone_size: .; j_call: TRBJ2-3; v_call: TRBV4-2; d_call: .; cdr3_nt: TGTGCCAGCAGCCAAGACTTTAGCACAGATACGCAGTATTTT; cdr3_aa: CASSQDFSTDTQYF
clone_size: .; j_call: TRBJ2-7; v_call: TRBV7-9; d_call: TRBD2; cdr3_nt: TGTGCCAGCAGCCAGCAAGCGGGAGAAGGCGAGCAGTACTTC; cdr3_aa: CASSQQAGEGEQYF
clone_size: .; j_call: TRBJ2-1; v_call: TRBV5-6; d_call: TRBD2; cdr3_nt: TGTGCCACCCCGGTGCGGGGGATCAATGAGCAGTTCTTC; cdr3_aa: CATPVRGINEQFF
clone_size: large; j_call: TRBJ2-5; v_call: TRBV5-6; d_call: .; cdr3_nt: TGTGCCAGCGGGGAAGGAATAGGCGTCGGGTTGGGTAGAGAGACCCAGTACTTC; cdr3_aa: CASGEGIGVGLGRETQYF
clone_size: .; j_call: TRBJ2-7; v_call: TRBV14; d_call: .; cdr3_nt: TGTGCCAGCAGCCCACTTTTGTCGGGGTCCTACGAGCAGTACTTC; cdr3_aa: CASSPLLSGSYEQYF